This T cell receptor (beta chain) was documented in a study of T cell changes during pregnancy in multiple sclerosis. Clones were sequenced by immunoSEQ multiplex PCR, and TCRdb holds only the in-frame ones, with some missing. This table holds 33,000 or so clones, more than 90% found once. J was trimmed by 4 bases and V by 2 bases; bases with no gene match: 4. The V gene's germline CDR1 is LGHNT and CDR2 FRNRAP. The CDR3 is made up of 15 amino acids. The chain recombines TRBV12-5 with TRBJ1-2; 10 bases fit TRBD1. Material: peripheral blood, obtained in the third trimester of pregnancy. This receptor was identified in a female donor in good health, enrolled as a control in a pregnancy study. The CDR3 coding sequence is TGTGCTAGTGGTTTGCGACAGGGGGCTCTCTATGGCTACACCTTC. As protein: CASGLRQGALYGYTF.